The clone carrying this T cell receptor beta chain has a count of ten or more. Antigen: not known. Ophthalmopathy patients showed a Clinical Activity Score of at least 3, NOSPECS grade of at least 4 and duration under 3 months. Lactation, pregnancy, other autoimmune disease or uncontrolled infection led to exclusion of patients. This sample stems from a study of T cells in Graves' hyperthyroidism and ophthalmopathy. Findings and limits, study-wide: In blood, most of the thyroid clonotypes expanded above 0.001 were also present. Ophthalmopathy and stable hyperthyroidism were separated by a 13 V-J model.

Template material for amplifying TCR beta CDR3 regions consisted of RNA transcripts. In the first-round RT-PCR of the TCR CDR3, the HTBI primer set was used. TCRdb itself ran the multiplex PCR reads through MiXCR, one entry per CDR3 protein. The table includes more than 500,000 distinct CDR3 sequences, about 14% detected once. The V end lost 4 bases, the J end lost 7 bases, and 20 bases lay between the germline ends. This CDR3 spans 16 amino acids. CDR1 is MRHNA, CDR2 SNTAGT, per germline. Input material: blood. The receptor was derived from a woman in her thirties or forties with Graves' ophthalmopathy. This sequence joins TRBV6-4 and TRBJ1-5, with D possibly being TRBD1 (6 bases). CDR3 in amino acids: CASSVSYAGAGQPQHF. In DNA, the CDR3 is TGTGCCAGCAGTGTCTCATATGCAGGGGCAGGGCAGCCCCAGCATTTT.